This T cell receptor (beta chain) was sequenced during a study of T-cell memory formation after mild COVID-19. This clonotype was seen many times. Its antigen is undetermined. A read error may account for a junction end that differs from germline. Findings of the study overall: Researchers found some responding clones in pre-infection memory, a sign that cross-reactive memory joined. While clones contracting from day 15 to 85 were balanced between CD4 and CD8, later expanders leaned CD4+. What remained unconfirmed was the SARS-CoV-2 specificity of second-wave clones peaking on day 37.

This CDR3 spans 14 amino acids. The germline V gene has CDR1 SGHRS and CDR2 YFSETQ. It was 5'RACE with constant-segment primers that produced the TCR alpha and TCR beta cDNA libraries, which carried sample barcodes and UMIs. TCRdb re-called the 5' RACE reads with MiXCR, one entry per CDR3 protein. The data show approximately 260,000 distinct CDR3 sequences, 15% to 20% seen once. The chain has TRBV5-1 and TRBJ2-3; D uncertain. The sample taken for sequencing was PBMCs or a T cell subset sorted from them (not recorded which). The source is a man younger than 35 who had mild COVID-19 (a few samples of this study predate the infection). Cell type and time point are not known. CDR3 DNA sequence: TGTGCCAGCAGCTTAGTGGCCGGGACAGATACGCAGTATTTT. It encodes CASSLVAGTDTQYF.